This passage covers 8 T cell receptor beta chains from one sample sequenced in a study of T cells expressing NK-cell markers. TCRdb re-called the 5' RACE reads and catalogs CDR3 proteins one per entry, DNA excluded. The sample has roughly 420,000 distinct CDR3 sequences. The specimen sequenced was blood T cells: a sorted CD56 or NKG2C T cell subset, CD4+ or CD8+ T cells, or bulk PBMC T cells (not recorded which). The receptor source for this set is a woman between 18 and 70 years old in good health.

This chain connects TRBV5-1 to TRBJ2-4; the TCRdb D gene call, TRBD1, has no DNA to confirm it. The germline V gene has CDR1 SGHRS and CDR2 YFSETQ. The CDR3 covers 15 residues. The CDR3 loop reads CASSFTTGAKNIQYF.

The chain links TRBV28 to TRBJ2-7; TCRdb picks TRBD1, but there is no DNA to check that call. The CDR3 spans 15 residues. Looked up from germline, CDR1 is MDHEN and CDR2 is SYDVKM. CDR3 region: CASSVSHRGAYEQYF.

This sequence joins TRBV19 and TRBJ2-2. This CDR3 has 12 residues. Germline CDR1 reads LNHDA; CDR2 reads SQIVND (reference sequence). The CDR3 is CASSIMAGELFF.

The chain employs TRBV20-1 and TRBJ2-1; the TCRdb D gene call, TRBD2, has no DNA to confirm it. Germline V gives CDR1 DFQATT, CDR2 SNEGSKA (reference sequence). This CDR3 comprises 17 residues. This CDR3 reads CSAWRAGTLSSYNEQFF.

V is TRBV5-6 and J is TRBJ2-4. The germline V gene has CDR1 SGHDT and CDR2 YYEEEE. The CDR3 is 14 amino acids. The chain's CDR3 is CASSWRGAKNIQYF.

The chain recombines TRBV10-3 with TRBJ2-5; TCRdb's D call of TRBD1 is untestable without DNA. This CDR3 spans 14 amino acids. Germline V gene lookup returns CDR1 ENHRY and CDR2 SYGVKD. The CDR3 loop is CAISEGQGQETQYF.

This sequence joins TRBV10-3 and TRBJ2-3. Looked up from germline, CDR1 is ENHRY and CDR2 is SYGVKD. The CDR3 spans 13 residues. CDR3 sequence: CATLGLGIDTQYF.

The genes are TRBV20-1 and TRBJ1-1. CDR1 is DFQATT, CDR2 SNEGSKA, per germline (reference sequence). The CDR3 runs 14 residues. CDR3 protein: CSARDRGLNTEAFF.